This T cell receptor (beta chain) was sequenced in a study of T cells after yellow fever vaccination. The TCR cDNA carried a universal primer site and UMIs from 5'RACE template switching. TCRdb redid the calling of the 5' RACE reads with MiXCR, one entry per CDR3 protein. The table has about 340,000 distinct CDR3 sequences, about 12% seen once. This clonotype has just a few counts. The germline V gene has CDR1 SGHVS and CDR2 FNYEAQ. Trimming cost V 8 bases and J 7 bases, with 17 bases left between them. The CDR3 sequence is 14 residues long. The chain is built from TRBV7-6 and TRBJ2-2; D is undetermined. The sample in question was CD4+ T cells sorted from PBMCs, obtained 15 days after the yellow fever booster vaccination. The TCR was taken from a man younger than 35 who received the YFV17D yellow fever vaccine. The CDR3 DNA follows: TGTGCCAGCGGAGAAATGGACCGTGACGGGGAGCTGTTTTTT. Protein sequence: CASGEMDRDGELFF.